Each of the 30 T cell receptor beta chains below was sequenced from the same sample in a study of radiation and T cells in renal cell carcinoma. Produced via immunoSEQ multiplex PCR; TCRdb's table is partial and in-frame only. The sample lists tens of thousands of clones, around 77% occurring once. Indicated time point: blood 2 weeks post-SBRT. As to treatment: 15 Gy SBRT to primary tumor, nephrectomy 4 weeks later. The specimen comprised blood, sampled from a patient whose treatment included radiotherapy and nephrectomy. These TCRs come from a man aged 55-75 years with renal cell carcinoma.

The genes are TRBV5-8 and TRBJ2-5; TRBD2 matches at 7 bases. The CDR3 is 14 amino acids. The germline CDR1 and CDR2 sequences are SGHTS and YDEGEE. V lost 4 bases, J lost 3 bases, and 6 bases stayed unmatched. The CDR3 reads CASSVGRGEETQYF. In DNA form, the CDR3 reads TGTGCCAGCAGCGTTGGACGGGGGGAAGAGACCCAGTACTTC. The whole variable domain, filled in from reference TRBV5-8 and TRBJ2-5, reads EAGVTQSPTHLIKTRGQQATLRCSPISGHTSVYWYQQALGLGLQFLLWYDEGEERNRGNFPPRFSGRQFPNYSSELNVNALELEDSALYLCASSVGRGEETQYFGPGTRLLVL.

The J gene is TRBJ2-6, the V gene TRBV5-1; TRBD2 aligns across 7 bases. Germline lookup yields CDR1 SGHRS and CDR2 YFSETQ. V lost 5 bases to trimming and J lost 0 bases; unmatched junction nucleotides: 11. This CDR3 spans 18 amino acids. The CDR3 DNA follows: TGCGCCAGCAGATTGATCTGGGGAGGGTACTCTGGGGCCAACGTCCTGACTTTC. It specifies CASRLIWGGYSGANVLTF.

The sample holds one count of this clone. The chain is built from TRBV7-7 and TRBJ1-3; a weak D match, TRBD1 (5 bases). Per germline, CDR1 SSHAT and CDR2 FNYEAQ (reference sequence). V gave up 2 bases and J gave up 0 bases, with 8 bases separating them. This CDR3 contains 15 residues. This chain's CDR3 is CASSLNQGSGNTIYF. The CDR3, as DNA: TGTGCCAGCAGCTTAAACCAGGGCTCTGGAAACACCATATATTTT.

V gene TRBV27 combines with J gene TRBJ1-2; D is uncertain. Germline V CDR1 and CDR2: MNHEY, SMNVEV (reference sequence). This CDR3 is 15 amino acids long. Trimming left V 0 bases short and J 8 bases short, with 16 bases between. The CDR3 reads CASSLSGSRVGGYTF. CDR3 bases: TGTGCCAGCAGTTTATCGGGGTCGCGGGTGGGGGGCTACACCTTC.

This chain connects TRBV5-1 to TRBJ2-7; 15 positions match TRBD2. The germline gives CDR1 SGHRS, CDR2 YFSETQ. V was clipped by 2 bases and J by 4 bases; unmatched bases: 7. The CDR3 contains 17 residues. CDR3 coding DNA: TGCGCCAGCAGCTTACGATCCGGGACTAGCGGGGGGTACGAGCAGTACTTC. Translating it yields CASSLRSGTSGGYEQYF.

This clone was counted once. V is TRBV7-9 and J is TRBJ2-3; 9 bases are shared with TRBD2. The CDR3 spans 18 residues. Germline lookup yields CDR1 SEHNR and CDR2 FQNEAQ (reference sequence). With V trimmed by 1 base and J by 1 base, 9 bases remained unmatched. The CDR3 DNA sequence: TGTGCCAGCAGCTTAGTCTTATTAGCGGGAGACCGCACAGATACGCAGTATTTT. It is translated as CASSLVLLAGDRTDTQYF.

The chain uses TRBV13 and TRBJ1-1; D is ambiguous. The CDR3 covers 12 residues. CDR1 PRHDT and CDR2 FYEKMQ come from the germline V gene (reference sequence). The V gene lost 3 bases and the J gene lost 6 bases, with 8 bases spanning the gap. This chain's CDR3 is CASSLGVAEAFF. The CDR3 bases are TGTGCCAGCAGCTTGGGTGTGGCTGAAGCTTTCTTT.

This rearrangement joins TRBV10-2 to TRBJ2-7; 9 nucleotides agree with TRBD1. J was trimmed by 2 bases and V by 6 bases; bases with no gene match: 5. Germline V gene lookup returns CDR1 WSHSY and CDR2 SAAADI. The CDR3 has 14 amino acids. The CDR3 protein is CASRTGTGPYEQYF. CDR3 coding DNA: TGCGCCAGCAGGACCGGGACAGGGCCCTACGAGCAGTACTTC.

This clone has just a few counts. This chain joins TRBV6-5 and TRBJ1-1; TRBD1 matches at 8 bases. The CDR3 length is 13 residues. V was clipped by 6 bases and J by 5 bases; unmatched bases: 5. Germline CDR1 reads MNHEY; CDR2 reads SVGAGI. The CDR3: CASRDRVGTEAFF. The CDR3 DNA is TGTGCCAGCAGGGACAGGGTAGGAACTGAAGCTTTCTTT.

The chain carries TRBV6-6 and TRBJ1-5, with TRBD1 matching over 7 bases. The CDR3 sequence is 12 residues long. Trimming cost V 5 bases and J 14 bases; bases outside gene matches: 9. The germline V gene encodes CDR1 MNHNY and CDR2 SVGAGI (reference sequence). The CDR3 DNA is TGTGCCAGCAGTACATCCGCAGGGGGGAAGCATTTT. Translation gives CASSTSAGGKHF.

The gene calls are TRBV5-1 and TRBJ1-1, with D hard to call. The CDR3 is 14 residues long. CDR1 SGHRS and CDR2 YFSETQ come from the germline V gene. The V and J ends lost 6 bases and 0 bases respectively, with 12 bases between them. The CDR3 reads CASKDPGVNTEAFF. CDR3 bases: TGCGCCAGCAAGGACCCGGGAGTGAACACTGAAGCTTTCTTT.

About this clone itself: The same CDR3 is also encoded by other DNA sequences in this sample. For the CDR3, the DNA is TGCAGCGTTTTCGGGGGTTCCTATGGCTACACCTTC. This gives the protein CSVFGGSYGYTF. This chain links TRBV29-1 with TRBJ1-2; D is perhaps TRBD1 (5 bases). Germline assignment: CDR1 SQVTM and CDR2 ANQGSEA. V dropped 5 bases and J dropped 4 bases, with 11 bases sitting between them. This CDR3 spans 12 amino acids.

J is TRBJ2-3 and V is TRBV7-2; D ambiguous. Germline V gene data show CDR1 as SGHTA and CDR2 as FQGNSA. The CDR3 runs to 16 residues. Trimming pared 1 base from V and 1 base from J, leaving 12 bases between. The CDR3 DNA is TGTGCCAGCAGCTTAGAAGAGGAACCCCGCACAGATACGCAGTATTTT. This sequence encodes CASSLEEEPRTDTQYF.

The chain employs TRBV30 and TRBJ1-2, with a weak D call TRBD1 (6 bases). The CDR3 consists of 13 residues. Germline CDR1 GTSNPN, CDR2 SVGIG (reference sequence). Trimming took 1 base from V and 4 from J, leaving 10 bases between them. CDR3 nucleotides: TGTGCCTGGAGTGGGGAGGGGGTCTATGGCTACACCTTC. Translation: CAWSGEGVYGYTF.

This clone was observed a single time. The chain employs TRBV18 and TRBJ2-5; D uncertain. Trimming stripped 3 bases from V and 11 bases from J, with 19 bases between. The CDR3 has 14 amino acids. CDR1 and CDR2 (germline): KGHSH, LQKENI. The CDR3 protein is CASSPPLGRTRQYF. The CDR3, as DNA: TGTGCCAGCTCACCTCCGCTTGGACGGACGCGGCAGTACTTC.

The rearrangement uses TRBV28 and TRBJ2-3; 8 bases are shared with TRBD2. This CDR3 comprises 14 residues. Germline trimming cut 9 bases from V and 3 bases from J; bases unmatched to any gene: 8. The V gene's germline CDR1 is MDHEN and CDR2 SYDVKM. Written as DNA, the CDR3 is TGTGCCAGTAAAGCGGGAGTAGGTACAGATACGCAGTATTTT. It codes for CASKAGVGTDTQYF.

V is TRBV5-4 and J is TRBJ2-2, with D tentatively TRBD2 (7 bases). The CDR3 length is 17 residues. The V and J ends lost 0 bases and 6 bases respectively, with 18 bases between them. The germline V gene has CDR1 SGHNT and CDR2 YYREEE (reference sequence). CDR3 loop: CASSLGGGRTVAGELFF. CDR3 nucleotide sequence: TGTGCCAGCAGCTTGGGGGGGGGCCGTACAGTGGCCGGGGAGCTGTTTTTT.

The J gene is TRBJ2-3, the V gene TRBV9, with 11 bases fitting TRBD2. The ends lost 3 bases at V and 2 bases at J; junction bases unmatched: 5. Germline CDR1 is SGDLS and CDR2 is YYNGEE. This CDR3 comprises 16 residues. The CDR3 protein is CASSELAGDHTDTQYF. CDR3 DNA sequence: TGTGCCAGCAGCGAACTAGCGGGAGACCACACAGATACGCAGTATTTT. Full variable domain (outside the CDR3, taken from reference TRBV9 and TRBJ2-3): DSGVTQTPKHLITATGQRVTLRCSPRSGDLSVYWYQQSLDQGLQFLIQYYNGEERAKGNILERFSAQQFPDLHSELNLSSLELGDSALYFCASSELAGDHTDTQYFGPGTRLTVL.

This clone was seen only a few times. V gene TRBV30 combines with J gene TRBJ2-7, with D possibly matching TRBD2 (6 bases). CDR1 and CDR2 (germline): GTSNPN, SVGIG (reference sequence). The CDR3 has 10 amino acids. Between the trimmed V and J ends, which lost 5 bases and 4 bases, there was a span of 6 bases. The DNA of the CDR3 is TGTGCCTGGGGACTATACGAGCAGTACTTC. This gives the protein CAWGLYEQYF.

This chain links TRBV4-1 with TRBJ1-1; 7 nucleotides agree with TRBD1. The CDR3 is made up of 15 amino acids. From germline, CDR1 is MGHRA and CDR2 YSYEKL. The ends lost 0 bases at V and 5 bases at J; junction bases unmatched: 6. The CDR3 reads CASSQEQGRPTEAFF. The CDR3 region has the DNA TGCGCCAGCAGCCAAGAACAGGGGCGACCAACTGAAGCTTTCTTT.

The V and J genes are TRBV25-1 and TRBJ1-5; 8 bases map to TRBD1. V gave up 2 bases and J gave up 6 bases; unmatched junction bases: 6. Germline CDR1 reads MGHDK; CDR2 reads SYGVNS. There are 15 residues in the CDR3. The CDR3 nucleotides read TGTGCCAGCAGTGAACAGGGGGCCCCCGGTCAGCCCCAGCATTTT. It specifies CASSEQGAPGQPQHF. The full variable domain, in which reference TRBV25-1 and TRBJ1-5 provide the parts outside the CDR3, is EADIYQTPRYLVIGTGKKITLECSQTMGHDKMYWYQQDPGMELHLIHYSYGVNSTEKGDLSSESTVSRIRTEHFPLTLESARPSHTSQYLCASSEQGAPGQPQHFGDGTRLSIL.

V is TRBV6-6 and J is TRBJ2-1; weak D call: TRBD1 (5 bases). Germline lookup yields CDR1 MNHNY and CDR2 SVGAGI (reference sequence). This CDR3 contains 15 residues. Trimming stripped 2 bases from V and 7 bases from J, with 15 bases between. CDR3 bases: TGTGCCAGCAGTTACCAGGGTACTCCTTGGAATGAGCAGTTCTTC. Translating gives CASSYQGTPWNEQFF.

DNA of the CDR3: TGTGCCAGCGCTCGGGGGACTGGGGGGACGGAGACCCAGTACTTC. It yields the protein CASARGTGGTETQYF. The chain links TRBV27 to TRBJ2-5, with D perhaps TRBD2 (6 bases). CDR3 length: 15 amino acids. The V gene's germline CDR1 is MNHEY and CDR2 SMNVEV (reference sequence). Trimming shortened V by 8 bases and J by 5 bases, and 21 bases separated the two germline ends.

The chain uses TRBV7-8 and TRBJ2-5; D possibly uses TRBD1 or TRBD2 (6 bases each). V lost 0 bases and J 4 bases, leaving 15 bases between the germline ends. Per germline, CDR1 SGHVS and CDR2 FQNEAQ. The CDR3 has 16 residues. CDR3 sequence: CASSLALGRGRETQYF. The CDR3 coding sequence is TGTGCCAGCAGCTTAGCTCTCGGACGGGGGCGAGAGACCCAGTACTTC.

The chain couples TRBV7-6 to TRBJ1-1; D not certain. Looked up from germline, CDR1 is SGHVS and CDR2 is FNYEAQ. Trimming took off 5 bases at V and 2 bases at J, with 9 bases between the two ends. CDR3 size: 13 residues. In nucleotides, the CDR3 is TGTGCCAGCAGCGCGGGTGGAAACACTGAAGCTTTCTTT. This translates into CASSAGGNTEAFF. The complete variable domain, with remaining parts taken from reference TRBV7-6 and TRBJ1-1, reads GAGVSQSPRYKVTKRGQDVALRCDPISGHVSLYWYRQALGQGPEFLTYFNYEAQQDKSGLPNDRFSAERPEGSISTLTIQRTEQRDSAMYRCASSAGGNTEAFFGQGTRLTVV.

V usage is TRBV7-2 and J usage is TRBJ1-1; D is undetermined. This CDR3 spans 14 amino acids. CDR1 is SGHTA, CDR2 FQGNSA, per germline. V was clipped by 2 bases and J by 2 bases, with 9 bases between them. The CDR3: CASSLTIGNTEAFF. The CDR3 nucleotides are TGTGCCAGCAGCTTAACGATAGGCAACACTGAAGCTTTCTTT.

The rearrangement uses TRBV21-1 and TRBJ2-5; the listed D gene, TRBD1, was not tested against the DNA. TRBV21-1 is a pseudogene locus. CDR3 size: 19 residues. CDR3 region: CASSTHISPPRTGFTTQYF. The DNA of the CDR3 is TGTGCCAGCAGCACCCATATTAGTCCCCCCAGAACAGGGTTTACGACCCAGTACTTC.

This clone occurred a few times. This chain uses TRBV19 with TRBJ2-1, with TRBD2 matching over 7 bases. Losses at the gene ends were 6 bases for V and 6 bases for J; bases not matched to a gene: 8. CDR1 and CDR2 from the germline V gene are LNHDA and SQIVND (reference sequence). The CDR3 totals 14 residues. CDR3 protein: CASRAGPGFNEQFF. In DNA form, the CDR3 reads TGTGCCAGTAGAGCGGGACCAGGTTTCAATGAGCAGTTCTTC.

The chain links TRBV30 to TRBJ2-5; 9 bases line up with TRBD1. From germline, CDR1 is GTSNPN and CDR2 SVGIG (reference sequence). V was pared by 4 bases and J by 5 bases, with 11 bases of the junction left unmatched. The CDR3 is made up of 15 amino acids. DNA of the CDR3: TGTGCCTGGATGTCCTCGAGGACAGGGGCGGAGACCCAGTACTTC. As protein: CAWMSSRTGAETQYF.

The chain couples TRBV18 to TRBJ1-4; weak D call: TRBD1 (5 bases). The CDR3 is 14 residues long. CDR1 is KGHSH and CDR2 is LQKENI in the germline V gene. Trimming took 3 bases from V and 7 from J, leaving 12 bases between them. CDR3 sequence: CASSPTAGGEKLFF. The CDR3 DNA sequence: TGTGCCAGCTCACCTACGGCGGGGGGTGAAAAACTGTTTTTT.